This is a list of T cell receptor beta chains from one sample in a study of T cells in Graves' hyperthyroidism and ophthalmopathy. TCRdb reanalysed the multiplex PCR reads using MiXCR and keeps one entry per CDR3 protein. This sample carries approximately 600,000 distinct CDR3 sequences, 13% to 15% of them seen once, and the ten largest clones take 7% to 9%. The sequencing input was blood. These receptor sequences come from a woman aged 18-29 years with Graves' ophthalmopathy. CDR3s include the opening cysteine and the closing phenylalanine or tryptophan. The D gene is left open where the match is weak. Only part of the rows carry a size: once, few, many, or a class if the clone is expanded.

D,J,size,V,CDR3,DNA
.,TRBJ2-1,few,TRBV3-1,CASSQDRRTTDEQFF,TGTGCCAGCAGCCAAGATAGGCGGACGACGGATGAGCAGTTCTTC
.,TRBJ2-7,.,TRBV5-4,CASSSPGAGDEQYF,TGTGCCAGCAGTTCGCCTGGGGCCGGCGACGAGCAGTACTTC
.,TRBJ1-3,many,TRBV13,CASSRLGFSALSGNTIYF,TGTGCCAGCAGCCGTCTCGGTTTTTCGGCACTCTCTGGAAACACCATATATTTT
.,TRBJ2-1,.,TRBV19,CASNYLAGPLNEQFF,TGTGCCAGTAACTACCTTGCGGGTCCGCTCAATGAGCAGTTCTTC
TRBD1,TRBJ1-6,.,TRBV5-6,CASSVTGRGPLHF,TGTGCCAGCAGCGTGACAGGGAGAGGGCCCCTCCACTTT
.,TRBJ2-6,few,TRBV20-1,CSARGVSGANVLTF,TGCAGTGCTCGGGGAGTCTCTGGGGCCAACGTCCTGACTTTC
TRBD1,TRBJ2-7,many,TRBV29-1,CSVIRDRAHEQYF,TGCAGCGTTATCCGGGACAGGGCCCACGAGCAGTACTTC
.,TRBJ1-2,.,TRBV19,CASSIQGHYGYTF,TGTGCCAGTAGTATTCAGGGGCACTATGGCTACACCTTC
TRBD1,TRBJ1-2,few,TRBV12-3/TRBV12-4,CASSLQGVVYGYTF,TGTGCCAGCAGTTTACAGGGGGTGGTCTATGGCTACACCTTC
TRBD2,TRBJ2-1,many,TRBV4-1,CASSQDQAAGGYNEQFF,TGCGCCAGCAGCCAAGATCAAGCCGCGGGAGGGTACAATGAGCAGTTCTTC
TRBD1,TRBJ2-3,many,TRBV7-9,CASSPTGPTDTQYF,TGTGCCAGCAGCCCGACAGGGCCCACAGATACGCAGTATTTT
.,TRBJ1-5,few,TRBV12-3/TRBV12-4,CASSLGGVWPQHF,TGTGCCAGCAGTTTGGGCGGGGTGTGGCCCCAGCATTTT
TRBD1,TRBJ2-5,.,TRBV19,CASSRQGALETQYF,TGTGCCAGTAGTAGACAGGGGGCCTTGGAGACCCAGTACTTC
.,TRBJ1-6,few,TRBV6-2/TRBV6-3,CASGGVVDSYNSPLHF,TGTGCCAGCGGAGGGGTGGTTGACTCCTATAATTCACCCCTCCACTTT
.,TRBJ1-1,many,TRBV12-3/TRBV12-4,CASRGDRLTEAFF,TGTGCCAGCAGGGGTGACAGGCTCACTGAAGCTTTCTTT
.,TRBJ2-1,few,TRBV6-1,CASSDPSPKRGPCNEQFF,TGTGCCAGCAGTGATCCTTCCCCAAAGCGCGGCCCCTGCAATGAGCAGTTCTTC
TRBD1,TRBJ2-7,.,TRBV20-1,CSATSGQVTYEQYF,TGCAGTGCGACCTCGGGACAGGTAACCTACGAGCAGTACTTC
TRBD1,TRBJ2-5,.,TRBV7-9,CASSPSPRTGQETQYF,TGTGCCAGCAGCCCTTCTCCCCGGACAGGCCAAGAGACCCAGTACTTC
.,TRBJ1-2,.,TRBV7-2,CASSLSQVYGYTF,TGTGCCAGCAGCTTAAGCCAGGTCTATGGCTACACCTTC
.,TRBJ1-1,many,TRBV7-3,CASSLRGSGTEAFF,TGTGCCAGCAGCTTAAGGGGTTCCGGGACCGAAGCTTTCTTT
.,TRBJ2-3,many,TRBV20-1,CSARDVKFLYIDTQYF,TGCAGTGCTAGAGATGTGAAGTTTCTGTATATTGATACGCAGTATTTT
TRBD2,TRBJ2-3,few,TRBV19,CASSISGTSTDTQYF,TGTGCCAGTAGTATAAGCGGGACTAGCACAGATACGCAGTATTTT
.,TRBJ2-7,many,TRBV7-9,CASSFDSPTYEQYF,TGTGCCAGCAGCTTCGACAGTCCAACCTACGAGCAGTACTTC
.,TRBJ2-5,.,TRBV6-1,CASSEVGETQYF,TGTGCCAGCAGTGAAGTCGGGGAGACCCAGTACTTC
.,TRBJ1-5,many,TRBV28,CASSLLGADYYQPQHF,TGTGCCAGCAGTTTACTGGGGGCGGATTACTATCAGCCCCAGCATTTT
TRBD1,TRBJ1-4,many,TRBV2,CASSTGQATNEKLFF,TGTGCCAGCAGCACCGGACAGGCAACTAATGAAAAACTGTTTTTT